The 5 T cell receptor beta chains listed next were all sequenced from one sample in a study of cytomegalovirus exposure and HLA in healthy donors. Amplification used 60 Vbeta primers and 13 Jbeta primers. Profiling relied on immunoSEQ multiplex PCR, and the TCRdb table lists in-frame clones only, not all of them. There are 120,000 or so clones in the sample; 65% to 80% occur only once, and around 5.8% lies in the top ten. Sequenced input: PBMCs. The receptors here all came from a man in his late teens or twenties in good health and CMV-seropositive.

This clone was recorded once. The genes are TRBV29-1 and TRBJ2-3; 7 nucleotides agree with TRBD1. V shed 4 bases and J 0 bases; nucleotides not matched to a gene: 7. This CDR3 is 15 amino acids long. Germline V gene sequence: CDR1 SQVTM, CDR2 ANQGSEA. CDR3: CSVGTSGQSTDTQYF. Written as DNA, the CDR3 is TGCAGCGTTGGAACCTCGGGACAGAGCACAGATACGCAGTATTTT.

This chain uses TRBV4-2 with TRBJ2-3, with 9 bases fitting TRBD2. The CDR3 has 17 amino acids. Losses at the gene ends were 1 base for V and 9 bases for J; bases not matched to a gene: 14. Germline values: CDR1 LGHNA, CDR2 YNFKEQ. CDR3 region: CASSQAGSTSGEGTQYF. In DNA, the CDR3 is TGTGCCAGCAGCCAAGCCGGATCGACTAGCGGCGAGGGGACGCAGTATTTT.

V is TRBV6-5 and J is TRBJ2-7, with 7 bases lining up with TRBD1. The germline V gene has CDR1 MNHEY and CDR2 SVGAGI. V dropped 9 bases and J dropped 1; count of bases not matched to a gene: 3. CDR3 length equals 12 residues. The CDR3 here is CASGQVSYEQYF. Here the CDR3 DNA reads TGTGCCAGTGGACAGGTATCCTACGAGCAGTACTTC.

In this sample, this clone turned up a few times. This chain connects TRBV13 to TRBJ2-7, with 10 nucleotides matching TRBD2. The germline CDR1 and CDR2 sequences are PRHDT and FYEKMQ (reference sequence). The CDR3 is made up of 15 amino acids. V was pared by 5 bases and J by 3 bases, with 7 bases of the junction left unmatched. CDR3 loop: CASSPEEREGYEQYF. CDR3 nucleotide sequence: TGTGCCAGCAGCCCCGAAGAGCGGGAGGGCTACGAGCAGTACTTC.

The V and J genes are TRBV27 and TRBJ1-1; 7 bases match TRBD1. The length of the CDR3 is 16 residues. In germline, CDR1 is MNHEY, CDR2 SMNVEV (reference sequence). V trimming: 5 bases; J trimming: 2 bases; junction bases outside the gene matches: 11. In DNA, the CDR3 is TGTGCCAGCAGTCTACGACAGGGTCTCACTAACACTGAAGCTTTCTTT. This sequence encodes CASSLRQGLTNTEAFF.